This is a list of T cell receptor beta chains from one sample in a study of CD8+ T cells in alopecia areata. The data were produced by immunoSEQ multiplex PCR, yet TCRdb's version contains in-frame clones alone and is incomplete. This table has just over 150,000 clones, 40% to 65% appearing once. The source was CD8+ T cells sorted from blood, collected at week 0. These receptors were taken from a human donor with alopecia areata. CDR3s include the opening cysteine and the closing phenylalanine or tryptophan.

J gene	V gene	CDR3 protein
TRBJ1-2	TRBV29-1	CSVAQSNGYTF
TRBJ1-1	TRBV11-2	CASSFPPGVTTEAFF
TRBJ2-1	TRBV7-3	CASSLVEVANEQFF
TRBJ2-3	TRBV9	CASSVGQGPQDTQYF
TRBJ2-4	TRBV29-1	CSAYGGTAKNIQYF
TRBJ2-4	TRBV5-6	CASRGSGGAKNIQYF
TRBJ2-2	TRBV27	CASTSELSPGELFF
TRBJ1-2	TRBV30	CAWSEGGTNGYTF
TRBJ2-7	TRBV29-1	CSSRTGDSYEQYF
TRBJ1-1	TRBV29-1	CSVDVAGQPRAEAFF
TRBJ2-3	TRBV30	CAWSGRGFLQYF
TRBJ2-1	TRBV4-3	CASSQSLNNEQFF
TRBJ1-5	TRBV27	CASSPGTGPGNQPQHF
TRBJ1-6	TRBV4-3	CASSQEASLGSPLHF
TRBJ2-2	TRBV5-1	CASSAANTGELFF
TRBJ1-1	TRBV5-1	CASSLAGGGEAFF
TRBJ2-2	TRBV13	CASSLAGTGSTGELFF
TRBJ2-7	TRBV6-5	CASSPDPETLYEQYF
TRBJ1-2	TRBV29-1	CSVESGERNGYTF
TRBJ2-1	TRBV19	CASSIADSNEQFF
TRBJ2-4	TRBV29-1	CSVRTGLSNIQYF
TRBJ2-1	TRBV5-1	CASSLGEITSGGRYNEQFF
TRBJ2-3	TRBV20-1	CSAQITDTQYF
TRBJ1-6	TRBV4-3	CASSPDSVNSPLHF
TRBJ2-7	TRBV15	CATSNRGQTYEQYF
TRBJ1-1	TRBV4-3	CASSQDPVTEAFF
TRBJ2-7	TRBV15	CATSRGTGEEEQYF
TRBJ2-7	TRBV5-1	CASSLQGAREQYF
TRBJ2-3	TRBV30	CAWNLGGFTDTQYF
TRBJ2-3	TRBV13	CASSPISGGNTDTQYF
TRBJ1-2	TRBV6-5	CASSYGARDGYTF
TRBJ2-5	TRBV15	CATSRDRGETQYF
TRBJ2-3	TRBV29-1	CTGTDTQYF
TRBJ2-7	TRBV16	CASSQTSGGEQYF
TRBJ2-7	TRBV11-2	CASSLRPENEQYF